This TCR beta chain was identified during a study of blood T cell repertoires in COVID-19. V was clipped by 0 bases and J by 4 bases, with 7 bases between them. The CDR3 contains 13 residues. Looked up from germline, CDR1 is GTSNPN and CDR2 is SVGIG (reference sequence). As for this clone: Within the sample, other DNA sequences also encode this same CDR3.

Per the original data handling: Amplified reference gene primers provided the basis for estimating nucleated cell counts. Repertoires were generated with immunoSEQ multiplex PCR, while TCRdb's copy carries only in-frame clones and drops some. The V and J calls and clone size are taken from that table; D and trimming were inferred from the DNA. Seen here are roughly 140,000 clones, 88% observed once, and the top ten hold approximately 1.5%. The chain employs TRBV30 and TRBJ1-5; D gene unclear. Sequencing input: peripheral blood. This clonotype was sampled from a woman between 45 and 65 years old with acute or convalescent COVID-19. The CDR3 DNA reads as TGTGCCTGGAGTGTACGGGGAAATCAGCCCCAGCATTTT. This gives the protein CAWSVRGNQPQHF.